This TCR beta chain was identified during a study of blood T cell repertoires in COVID-19. The CDR3 extends over 12 amino acids. The V gene's germline CDR1 is SGHTA and CDR2 FQGNSA. V shed 5 bases and J shed 4 bases, with 9 bases lying between them. The method was immunoSEQ multiplex PCR; TCRdb's version includes in-frame clones alone and lacks a portion of them. Of roughly 340,000 clones in the sample, around 87% are singletons; the top ten hold about 1%. This clone has a single count. The chain is built from TRBV7-2 and TRBJ2-7; no firm D call. The sequence was obtained from a man between 18 and 29 years old who had recovered from COVID-19. Sequencing was performed on PBMCs or T cells enriched from blood (not recorded which). The CDR3 loop reads CASSRHQYEQYF. The CDR3, as DNA: TGTGCCAGCAGCCGACACCAATACGAGCAGTACTTC.